This T cell receptor (beta chain) was identified in a study of graft-versus-host responses after intestinal transplantation. Irradiated, violet-dye-labeled stimulator cells, some 200,000 in number, were plated with some 200,000 CFSE-labeled responder cells. Clones were read by immunoSEQ multiplex PCR, and TCRdb kept only the in-frame ones, dropping some. The sample shows around 20,000 clones, roughly 33% of them seen only once. The CDR3 consists of 18 residues. The V and J ends lost 1 base and 2 bases, in that order; junction bases with no gene match: 11. Germline assignment: CDR1 SEHNR and CDR2 FQNEAQ (reference sequence). Whole-study results and caveats: Patients who carried graft-donor T cell macrochimerism also had high graft-versus-host to host-versus-graft clonal ratios in their allografts.

Sequenced material: alloreactive CD8+ T cells from a mixed lymphocyte reaction culture, taken before intestinal transplant. Subset here: CFSE-low proliferating T cells sorted from approximately 6-day pre-transplant mixed lymphocyte reaction (GvH or HvG direction). This receptor was obtained from a human patient who received an intestinal transplant. This chain uses TRBV7-9 with TRBJ2-7; 10 bases match TRBD1. This chain's CDR3 is CASSLVVFRDRGPYEQYF. The CDR3, as DNA: TGTGCCAGCAGCTTAGTTGTTTTTAGGGACAGGGGACCCTACGAGCAGTACTTC. The full variable domain, completed using reference TRBV7-9 and TRBJ2-7, is DTGVSQNPRHKITKRGQNVTFRCDPISEHNRLYWYRQTLGQGPEFLTYFQNEAQLEKSRLLSDRFSAERPKGSFSTLEIQRTEQGDSAMYLCASSLVVFRDRGPYEQYFGPGTRLTVT.